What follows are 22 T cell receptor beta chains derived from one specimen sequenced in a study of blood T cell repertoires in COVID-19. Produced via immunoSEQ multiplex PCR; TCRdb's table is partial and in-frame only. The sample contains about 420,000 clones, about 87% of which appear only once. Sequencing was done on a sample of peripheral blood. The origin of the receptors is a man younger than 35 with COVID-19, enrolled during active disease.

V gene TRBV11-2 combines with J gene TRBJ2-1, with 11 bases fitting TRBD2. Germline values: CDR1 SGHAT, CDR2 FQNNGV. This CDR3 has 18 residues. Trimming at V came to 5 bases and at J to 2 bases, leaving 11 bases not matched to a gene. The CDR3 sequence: CASSASPGTSGPYNEQFF. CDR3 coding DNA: TGTGCCAGCAGCGCCTCTCCGGGGACTAGCGGTCCCTACAATGAGCAGTTCTTC.

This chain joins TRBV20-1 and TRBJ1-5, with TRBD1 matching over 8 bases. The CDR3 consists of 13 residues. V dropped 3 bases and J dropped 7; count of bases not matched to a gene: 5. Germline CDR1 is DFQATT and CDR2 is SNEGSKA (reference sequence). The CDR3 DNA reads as TGCAGTGCTAGTCAGGGGGCTCGGCAGCCCCAGCATTTT. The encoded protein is CSASQGARQPQHF.

CDR3 nucleotides: TGTGCCAGTAGTATGTCTACGGGACTAGCGGGGCCGAACACCGGGGAGCTGTTTTTT. Amino acid sequence: CASSMSTGLAGPNTGELFF. This rearrangement joins TRBV19 to TRBJ2-2; TRBD2 matches at 13 bases. This CDR3 has 19 residues. Germline V gene sequence: CDR1 LNHDA, CDR2 SQIVND (reference sequence). Trimming took 3 bases from V and 0 from J; bases not matched to a gene: 7.

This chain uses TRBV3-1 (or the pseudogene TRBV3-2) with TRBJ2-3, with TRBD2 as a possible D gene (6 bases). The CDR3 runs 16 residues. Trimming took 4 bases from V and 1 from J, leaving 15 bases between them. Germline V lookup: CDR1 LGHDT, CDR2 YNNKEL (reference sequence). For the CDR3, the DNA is TGTGCCAGCAGCCTCCTAGTGGGCGGGGGCACAGATACGCAGTATTTT. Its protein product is CASSLLVGGGTDTQYF.

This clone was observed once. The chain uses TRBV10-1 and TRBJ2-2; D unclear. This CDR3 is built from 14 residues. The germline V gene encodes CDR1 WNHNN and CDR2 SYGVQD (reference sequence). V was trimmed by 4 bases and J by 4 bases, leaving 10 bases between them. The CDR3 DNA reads TGCGCCAGCAGTGGGTCCCCGGGCACCGGGGAGCTGTTTTTT. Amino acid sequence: CASSGSPGTGELFF.

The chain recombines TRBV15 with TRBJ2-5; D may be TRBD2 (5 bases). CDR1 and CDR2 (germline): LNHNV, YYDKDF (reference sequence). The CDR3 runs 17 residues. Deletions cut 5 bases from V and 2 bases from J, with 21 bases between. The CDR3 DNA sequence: TGTGCCACCAGCCCCGTTTATAGATTAGCGACTCAAGAGACCCAGTACTTC. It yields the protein CATSPVYRLATQETQYF.

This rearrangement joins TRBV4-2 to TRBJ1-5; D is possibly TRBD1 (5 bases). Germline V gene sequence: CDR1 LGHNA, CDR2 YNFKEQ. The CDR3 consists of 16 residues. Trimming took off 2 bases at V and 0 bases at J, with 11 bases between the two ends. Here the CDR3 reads CASSQNKQVSNQPQHF. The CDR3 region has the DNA TGTGCCAGCAGCCAAAACAAACAGGTTAGCAATCAGCCCCAGCATTTT.

Here the CDR3 DNA reads TGCAGTGCTAGTGAGACAGGGAACTATGGCTACACCTTC. Protein: CSASETGNYGYTF. The chain joins TRBV20-1 to TRBJ1-2; 7 bases are a match to TRBD1. The length of the CDR3 is 13 residues. CDR1 and CDR2 (germline): DFQATT, SNEGSKA (reference sequence). The trim removed 3 bases at V and 2 bases at J, leaving 3 bases unmatched.

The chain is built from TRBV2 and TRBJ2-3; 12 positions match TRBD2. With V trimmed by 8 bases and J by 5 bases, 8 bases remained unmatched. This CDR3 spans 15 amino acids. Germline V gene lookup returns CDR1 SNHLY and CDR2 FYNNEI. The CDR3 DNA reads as TGTGCCAGCTGGCTAGCGGGAGGGCAAGGAGATACGCAGTATTTT. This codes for CASWLAGGQGDTQYF.

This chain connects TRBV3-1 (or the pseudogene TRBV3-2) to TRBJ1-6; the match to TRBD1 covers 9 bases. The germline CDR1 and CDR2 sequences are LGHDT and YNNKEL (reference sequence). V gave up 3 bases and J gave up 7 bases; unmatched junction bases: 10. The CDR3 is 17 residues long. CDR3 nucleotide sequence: TGTGCCAGCAGCCAGAAGACAGGGGGTAAAGGAAATTCACCCCTCCACTTT. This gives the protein CASSQKTGGKGNSPLHF.

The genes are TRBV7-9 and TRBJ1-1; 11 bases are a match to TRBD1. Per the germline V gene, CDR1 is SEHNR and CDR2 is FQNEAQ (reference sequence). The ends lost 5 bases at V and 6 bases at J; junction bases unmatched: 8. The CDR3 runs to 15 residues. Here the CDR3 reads CASSPDRGRFPEAFF. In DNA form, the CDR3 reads TGTGCCAGCAGCCCGGACAGGGGGCGGTTTCCTGAAGCTTTCTTT. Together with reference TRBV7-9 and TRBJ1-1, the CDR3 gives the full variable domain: DTGVSQNPRHKITKRGQNVTFRCDPISEHNRLYWYRQTLGQGPEFLTYFQNEAQLEKSRLLSDRFSAERPKGSFSTLEIQRTEQGDSAMYLCASSPDRGRFPEAFFGQGTRLTVV.

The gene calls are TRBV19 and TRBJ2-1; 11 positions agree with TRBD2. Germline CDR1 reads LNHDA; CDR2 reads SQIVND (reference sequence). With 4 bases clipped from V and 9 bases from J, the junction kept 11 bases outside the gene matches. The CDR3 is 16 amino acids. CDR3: CASSRVAGGELGEQFF. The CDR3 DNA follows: TGTGCCAGTAGTAGGGTAGCGGGGGGGGAATTGGGTGAGCAGTTCTTC.

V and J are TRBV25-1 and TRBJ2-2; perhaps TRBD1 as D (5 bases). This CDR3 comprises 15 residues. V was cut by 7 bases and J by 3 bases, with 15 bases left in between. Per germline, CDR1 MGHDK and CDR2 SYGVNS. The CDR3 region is CASIKGSGHTGELFF. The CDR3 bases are TGTGCCAGCATCAAGGGGTCAGGGCACACCGGGGAGCTGTTTTTT.

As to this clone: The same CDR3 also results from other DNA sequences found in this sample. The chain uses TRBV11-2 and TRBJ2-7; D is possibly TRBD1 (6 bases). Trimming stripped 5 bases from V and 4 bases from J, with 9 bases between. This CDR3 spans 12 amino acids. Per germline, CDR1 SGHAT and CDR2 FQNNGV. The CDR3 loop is CASSPQGYEQYF. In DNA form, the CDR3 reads TGTGCCAGCAGCCCACAGGGTTACGAGCAGTACTTC. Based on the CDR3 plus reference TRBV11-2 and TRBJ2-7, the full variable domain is EAGVAQSPRYKIIEKRQSVAFWCNPISGHATLYWYQQILGQGPKLLIQFQNNGVVDDSQLPKDRFSAERLKGVDSTLKIQPAKLEDSAVYLCASSPQGYEQYFGPGTRLTVT.

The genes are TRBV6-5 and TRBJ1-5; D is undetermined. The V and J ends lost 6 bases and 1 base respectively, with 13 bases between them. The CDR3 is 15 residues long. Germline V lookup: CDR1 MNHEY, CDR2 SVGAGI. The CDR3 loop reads CASSDTLRSNQPQHF. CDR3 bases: TGTGCCAGCAGCGATACCCTAAGAAGCAATCAGCCCCAGCATTTT.

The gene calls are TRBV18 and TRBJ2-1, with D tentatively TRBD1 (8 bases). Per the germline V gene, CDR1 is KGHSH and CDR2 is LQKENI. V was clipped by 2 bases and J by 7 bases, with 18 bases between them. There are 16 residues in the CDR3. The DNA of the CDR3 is TGTGCCAGCTCACCAATCAGGACAGGGACTACTAATGAGCAGTTCTTC. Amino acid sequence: CASSPIRTGTTNEQFF.

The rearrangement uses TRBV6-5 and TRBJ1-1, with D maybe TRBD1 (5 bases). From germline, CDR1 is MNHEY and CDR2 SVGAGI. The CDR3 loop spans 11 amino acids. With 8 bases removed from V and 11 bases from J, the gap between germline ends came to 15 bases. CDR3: CASCRGSAAFF. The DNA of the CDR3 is TGTGCCAGCTGTCGGGGGTCCGCGGCTTTCTTT.

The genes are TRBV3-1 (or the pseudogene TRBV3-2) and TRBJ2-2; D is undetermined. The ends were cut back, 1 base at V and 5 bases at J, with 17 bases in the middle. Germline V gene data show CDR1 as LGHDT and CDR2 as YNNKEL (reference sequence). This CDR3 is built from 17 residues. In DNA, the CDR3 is TGTGCCAGCAGCCAAGGCGGTAGGTTCCCCGGAACCGGGGAGCTGTTTTTT. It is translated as CASSQGGRFPGTGELFF.

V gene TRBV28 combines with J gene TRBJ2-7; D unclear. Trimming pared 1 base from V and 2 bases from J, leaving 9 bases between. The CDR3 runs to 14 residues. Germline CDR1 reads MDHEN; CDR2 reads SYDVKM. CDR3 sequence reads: CASSLSDTAYEQYF. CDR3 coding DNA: TGTGCCAGCAGTTTATCCGACACAGCCTACGAGCAGTACTTC.

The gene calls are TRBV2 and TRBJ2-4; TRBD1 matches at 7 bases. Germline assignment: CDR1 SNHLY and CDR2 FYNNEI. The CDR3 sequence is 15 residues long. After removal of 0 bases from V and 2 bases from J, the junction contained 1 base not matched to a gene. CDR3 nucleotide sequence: TGTGCCAGCAGTGAAGCGGGACAGTCCAAAAACATTCAGTACTTC. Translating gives CASSEAGQSKNIQYF.

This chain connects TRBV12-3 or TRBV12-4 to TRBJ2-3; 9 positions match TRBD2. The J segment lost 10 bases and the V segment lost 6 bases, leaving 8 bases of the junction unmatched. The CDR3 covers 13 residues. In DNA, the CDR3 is TGTGCCAGCAGCCCGCTAGCGGGGCACGCGCAGTATTTT. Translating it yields CASSPLAGHAQYF.

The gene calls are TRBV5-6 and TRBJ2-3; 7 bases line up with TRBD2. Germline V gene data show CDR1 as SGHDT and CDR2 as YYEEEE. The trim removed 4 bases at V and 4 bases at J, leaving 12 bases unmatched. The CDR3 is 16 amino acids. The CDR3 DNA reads TGTGCCAGCAGCCGCTGGGAGGGTAGAGGTGCAGATACGCAGTATTTT. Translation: CASSRWEGRGADTQYF. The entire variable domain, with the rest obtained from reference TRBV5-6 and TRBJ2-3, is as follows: DAGVTQSPTHLIKTRGQQVTLRCSPKSGHDTVSWYQQALGQGPQFIFQYYEEEERQRGNFPDRFSGHQFPNYSSELNVNALLLGDSALYLCASSRWEGRGADTQYFGPGTRLTVL.